This T cell receptor beta chain was sequenced during a study of blood T cell repertoires in COVID-19 (dated by TCRdb to between 2020 and 2021). Regarding the research as a whole: Samples from collaborators originated in the United States, Italy and Spain and spanned both the acute and convalescent phases of COVID-19. The repertoires were released in a freely available public database intended as a resource for research on the immune response to SARS-CoV-2. The prospective study material was composed of cDNA or gDNA derived from T cells, B-cell-depleted T cells, or PBMCs. Sample metadata almost always included a de-identified subject ID, COVID-19 status, age in years and sex. Where available, HLA class I and class II types were obtained from metadata supplied by the sample provider rather than from assay-based typing. The samples were drawn from two sources: the first 160 participants of the ongoing ImmuneRACE study, and 1,254 subjects contributed by 6 global collaborators. Subjects who had been exposed to COVID-19, were actively infected with it, or had recovered from it provided the deeply sampled blood TCRbeta repertoires that made up the dataset. The study at large found these results: The amount of clinical and demographic metadata varied by source and participant and was provided uncurated.

TCRbeta CDR3 regions were amplified from genomic DNA using the immunoSEQ Assay, a bias-controlled multiplex PCR. On the authors' methods: Within the assay, amplification of reference gene primers was used to estimate how many nucleated cells each sample contained. Sequence reads were collapsed and filtered to measure the absolute abundance of every unique TCRbeta CDR3 rearrangement. For each sample, productive Simpson clonality was calculated by taking the square root of Simpson's diversity index across productive rearrangements. The source is immuneACCESS, and TCRdb retained only in-frame sequences with V and J called. Part of the clones is not carried over; for the studies checked, unresolved V genes explain less than half of this, and the remainder is unexplained. Clone size and V and J calls were adopted from that table, with D and trimming inferred from the DNA. This sample gives under 200,000 clones in total; more than 70% of them show up just once. Under 2% of the sample goes to the ten largest clones.

The CDR3 runs 13 amino acids, cysteine and phenylalanine included. Only the CDR3 region is kept as DNA, spanning 39 bases read in frame from base 1. V loses 6 bases, J loses 5 bases, and the germline ends lie 11 bases apart. CDR1 is given as SNHLY and CDR2 as FYNNEI, both from the germline V gene. A word on this clone: It lacks a known antigen. No base-level quality is on record; no much larger clone is a single base apart.

Whole blood was collected in K2EDTA tubes by collaborating institutions according to the institutions' own protocols. For TCRbeta analysis, collaborator samples were shipped as frozen whole blood, as isolated PBMCs, or as DNA extracted from either sample type. The V gene is TRBV2 and the J gene is TRBJ2-1; perhaps TRBD1 is the D gene, with 5 bases matching. Sequencing input: peripheral blood. This clonotype was obtained from a man between 18 and 35 years old with active or convalescent COVID-19. The CDR3 region has the sequence CASRPRVNNEQFF. The bases read TGTGCCAGCAGGCCCAGGGTTAACAATGAGCAGTTCTTC.